The next 17 T cell receptor beta chains were all read from a single sample in a study of human T cells and chemical hapten exposure. Stated time point: pre-sensitization, week 0. Noted treatment: therapeutic diphenylcyclopropenone sensitization with weekly scalp DPC. TCRdb recomputed calls from the RACE reads with MiXCR, one row per CDR3 protein. The sample records under 90,000 distinct CDR3 sequences, roughly a tenth being singletons. This specimen was whole blood, taken in connection with sensitization to the hapten diphenylcyclopropenone (DPC). The receptors derive from a woman between 40 and 50 years old with alopecia areata. Some clones in this sample may be carry-over from other donors' samples.

This clonotype was observed at least ten times. The chain's CDR3 is CASSLTPSNQPQHF. As DNA, the CDR3 is TGTGCCAGCAGCTTGACCCCTAGCAATCAGCCCCAGCATTTT. V is TRBV7-3 and J is TRBJ1-5; D not resolved. Germline loops: CDR1 SGHTA, CDR2 FQGTGA. This CDR3 has 14 amino acids. The germline V and J ends were trimmed by 3 bases and 0 bases, with 6 bases remaining between them.

Ten or more counts support this clonotype. The chain employs TRBV13 and TRBJ2-7; D gene uncertain. With 0 bases removed from V and 2 bases from J, the gap between germline ends came to 5 bases. This CDR3 contains 13 residues. The germline gives CDR1 PRHDT, CDR2 FYEKMQ (reference sequence). The CDR3 spells CASSLGTTYEQYF. CDR3 coding DNA: TGTGCCAGCAGCTTAGGGACAACCTACGAGCAGTACTTC.

At least ten counts were recorded for this clonotype. The V and J genes are TRBV4-2 and TRBJ2-4, with 9 bases identical to TRBD1. V was clipped by 4 bases and J by 6 bases; unmatched bases: 7. CDR1 is LGHNA and CDR2 is YNFKEQ in the germline V gene. The CDR3 totals 15 residues. CDR3 in amino acids: CASSRRDRERNIQYF. The DNA for the CDR3 is TGTGCCAGCAGCCGAAGGGACAGGGAAAGAAACATTCAGTACTTC.

This clonotype was counted a few times. The chain employs TRBV29-1 and TRBJ1-1, with a tentative D call TRBD1 (5 bases). Deletions cut 5 bases from V and 2 bases from J, with 18 bases between. The CDR3 is 15 residues long. The germline CDR1 and CDR2 sequences are SQVTM and ANQGSEA. The CDR3 protein is CSVLGLRTGNTEAFF. The CDR3 nucleotides read TGCAGCGTTTTGGGGCTTCGGACGGGAAACACTGAAGCTTTCTTT.

This clonotype appeared many times. The rearrangement links TRBV6-5 to TRBJ1-6; TRBD1 matches at 7 bases. CDR3 length: 15 amino acids. V dropped 4 bases and J dropped 11; count of bases not matched to a gene: 11. CDR1 and CDR2 (germline): MNHEY, SVGAGI. CDR3: CASSSTGQQMAPLHF. In DNA, the CDR3 is TGTGCCAGCAGTTCAACGGGACAGCAAATGGCACCCCTCCACTTT.

This clonotype was observed a few times. This sequence joins TRBV5-6 and TRBJ1-1; a possible D gene is TRBD1 (5 bases). This CDR3 has 14 amino acids. The V and J ends lost 6 bases and 6 bases respectively, with 18 bases between them. Germline CDR1 reads SGHDT; CDR2 reads YYEEEE. CDR3 residues: CASTLLRGDAEAFF. CDR3 DNA: TGTGCCAGCACCCTCCTTCGGGGGGATGCTGAAGCTTTCTTT.

In regard to this clonotype: The junction departs from the called germline gene at one end, perhaps through a read error. The V gene is TRBV6-5, the J gene TRBJ1-2; 9 bases agree with TRBD1. From germline, CDR1 is MNHEY and CDR2 SVGAGI. This CDR3 has 14 residues. The CDR3 region has the DNA TGTGCCAGCAGTTACGGGACAGGGAACTATGGCCACACCTTC. Protein product: CASSYGTGNYGHTF.

The sample holds many counts of this clonotype. The CDR3 DNA reads TGTGCCAGCAGTTTTTGGAGCGGGGGAAAAGAGACCCAGTACTTC. Its protein is CASSFWSGGKETQYF. The chain couples TRBV27 to TRBJ2-5; 8 bases align to TRBD2. The CDR3 contains 15 residues. The ends lost 3 bases at V and 3 bases at J; junction bases unmatched: 6. Germline V gives CDR1 MNHEY, CDR2 SMNVEV (reference sequence).

V is TRBV5-1 and J is TRBJ2-1; D not resolved. CDR1 and CDR2 from the germline V gene are SGHRS and YFSETQ. This CDR3 contains 14 residues. Trimming left V 0 bases short and J 5 bases short, with 9 bases between. The CDR3 coding sequence is TGCGCCAGCAGCTTGGAGGGTATTGACAATGAGCAGTTCTTC. This sequence encodes CASSLEGIDNEQFF.

The sample holds many counts of this clonotype. The gene calls are TRBV4-1 and TRBJ2-1, with TRBD2 matching 10 bases. The CDR3 is 15 residues long. The junction had 7 bases not matched to a gene; V was cut back by 1 base and J by 10 bases. CDR1 MGHRA and CDR2 YSYEKL come from the germline V gene. The CDR3 protein is CASSQVASGGGEQFF. In DNA form, the CDR3 reads TGCGCCAGCAGCCAAGTAGCTAGCGGGGGAGGGGAGCAGTTCTTC.

Only a few counts were recorded for this clonotype. The genes are TRBV2 and TRBJ1-2; 9 nucleotides match TRBD1. This CDR3 has 15 residues. The germline V gene has CDR1 SNHLY and CDR2 FYNNEI. Trimming cost V 0 bases and J 8 bases; bases outside gene matches: 7. Here the CDR3 DNA reads TGTGCCAGCAGTGAAGCGCACGGACAGGGGATCGGCTACACCTTC. This sequence encodes CASSEAHGQGIGYTF.

The V call is TRBV7-2, the J call TRBJ2-3; D is perhaps TRBD2 (6 bases). This CDR3 is built from 15 residues. The germline V gene has CDR1 SGHTA and CDR2 FQGNSA. V was cut by 4 bases and J by 3 bases, with 14 bases left in between. The CDR3, as DNA: TGTGCCAGCAGCTCCTGGACAAGCGGGACAGATACGCAGTATTTT. Translated, it gives CASSSWTSGTDTQYF.

This clonotype was counted at least ten times. The chain carries TRBV5-1 and TRBJ2-2; TRBD1 matches at 9 bases. The germline CDR1 and CDR2 sequences are SGHRS and YFSETQ. The CDR3 covers 16 residues. The trim removed 4 bases at V and 5 bases at J, leaving 9 bases unmatched. The CDR3 loop reads CASSHRTGDLTGELFF. The CDR3 DNA reads as TGCGCCAGCAGCCATCGGACAGGGGACCTTACCGGGGAGCTGTTTTTT. The full variable domain, its missing parts supplied by reference TRBV5-1 and TRBJ2-2, is KAGVTQTPRYLIKTRGQQVTLSCSPISGHRSVSWYQQTPGQGLQFLFEYFSETQRNKGNFPGRFSGRQFSNSRSEMNVSTLELGDSALYLCASSHRTGDLTGELFFGEGSRLTVL.

The chain joins TRBV7-2 to TRBJ2-7, with TRBD1 matching 9 bases. V gave up 4 bases and J gave up 4 bases; unmatched junction bases: 8. There are 15 residues in the CDR3. Germline V CDR1 and CDR2: SGHTA, FQGNSA. The CDR3 protein is CASSSYRGPKYEQYF. The DNA of the CDR3 is TGTGCCAGCAGCTCGTACAGGGGGCCGAAATACGAGCAGTACTTC. Combining the CDR3 with reference TRBV7-2 and TRBJ2-7 gives the whole variable domain GAGVSQSPSNKVTEKGKDVELRCDPISGHTALYWYRQSLGQGLEFLIYFQGNSAPDKSGLPSDRFSAERTGGSVSTLTIQRTQQEDSAVYLCASSSYRGPKYEQYFGPGTRLTVT.

This clonotype was detected ten times or more. The genes are TRBV5-8 and TRBJ1-1; D is perhaps TRBD1 (6 bases). The length of the CDR3 is 15 residues. Looked up from germline, CDR1 is SGHTS and CDR2 is YDEGEE. V was cut by 1 base and J by 1 base, with 11 bases left in between. The CDR3 loop is CASSLLQGGNTEAFF. DNA for the CDR3: TGTGCCAGCAGCTTGTTACAGGGCGGGAACACTGAAGCTTTCTTT.

This rearrangement joins TRBV28 to TRBJ2-7; D gene ambiguous. The CDR3 spans 16 residues. The germline CDR1 and CDR2 sequences are MDHEN and SYDVKM. Trimming cost V 5 bases and J 1 base, with 18 bases left between them. Here the CDR3 reads CASSDGNRGRSYEQYF. The CDR3 nucleotides are TGTGCCAGCAGTGATGGTAACAGAGGTAGGTCCTACGAGCAGTACTTC.

The rearrangement uses TRBV4-1 and TRBJ1-2; tentative D call: TRBD1 (6 bases). The CDR3 is 14 amino acids. Trimming took 1 base from V and 4 from J, leaving 10 bases between them. Germline assignment: CDR1 MGHRA and CDR2 YSYEKL. The CDR3 sequence is CASSQVGDTYGYTF. The CDR3 coding sequence is TGCGCCAGCAGCCAAGTAGGGGACACCTATGGCTACACCTTC.